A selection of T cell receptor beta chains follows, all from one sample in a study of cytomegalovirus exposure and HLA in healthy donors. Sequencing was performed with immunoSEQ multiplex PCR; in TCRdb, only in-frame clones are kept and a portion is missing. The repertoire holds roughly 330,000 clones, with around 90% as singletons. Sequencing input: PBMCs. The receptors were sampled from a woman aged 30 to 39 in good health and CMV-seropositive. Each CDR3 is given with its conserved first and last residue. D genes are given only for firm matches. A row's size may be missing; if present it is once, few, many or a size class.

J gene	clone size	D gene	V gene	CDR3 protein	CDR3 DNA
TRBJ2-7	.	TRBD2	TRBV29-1	CSVLAGVAHEQYF	TGCAGCGTTTTAGCGGGAGTGGCGCACGAGCAGTACTTC
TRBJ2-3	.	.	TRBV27	CASSPTWDTQYF	TGTGCCAGCAGTCCCACCTGGGATACGCAGTATTTT
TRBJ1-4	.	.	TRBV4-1	CASSFVGGINEKLFF	TGCGCCAGCAGCTTTGTTGGGGGAATTAATGAAAAACTGTTTTTT
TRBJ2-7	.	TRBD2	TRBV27	CASSPTSGRAYEQYF	TGTGCCAGCAGTCCCACTAGCGGGAGGGCGTACGAGCAGTACTTC
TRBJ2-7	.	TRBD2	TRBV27	CASSYLAGGTYEQYF	TGTGCCAGCAGTTACCTAGCGGGGGGGACCTACGAGCAGTACTTC
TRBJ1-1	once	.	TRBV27	CASSPWVRRGHGTEAFF	TGTGCCAGCAGTCCATGGGTGAGGAGGGGTCACGGCACTGAAGCTTTCTTT
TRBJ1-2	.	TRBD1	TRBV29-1	CSVEDHLGQGQDYGYTF	TGCAGCGTTGAAGACCATCTTGGACAGGGGCAGGACTATGGCTACACCTTC
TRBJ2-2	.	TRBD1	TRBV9	CASSKRGAGGTGELFF	TGTGCCAGCAGCAAACGTGGGGCAGGGGGCACCGGGGAGCTGTTTTTT
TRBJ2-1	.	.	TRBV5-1	CASSLARGEQFF	TGCGCCAGCAGCTTGGCCCGGGGGGAGCAGTTCTTC
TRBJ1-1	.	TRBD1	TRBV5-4	CASSSARGDSPEAFF	TGTGCCAGCAGCTCAGCCAGGGGGGATTCCCCTGAAGCTTTCTTT
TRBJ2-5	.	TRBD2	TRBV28	CASSPTKTSGKETQYF	TGTGCCAGCAGTCCCACAAAAACTAGCGGGAAAGAGACCCAGTACTTC
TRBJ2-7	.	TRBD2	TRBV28	CASRGLAGGHSEQYF	TGTGCCAGCAGGGGACTAGCGGGAGGCCACAGCGAGCAGTACTTC
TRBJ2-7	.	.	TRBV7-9	CASSLTGNSYEQYF	TGTGCCAGCAGCCTAACAGGAAACTCCTACGAGCAGTACTTC
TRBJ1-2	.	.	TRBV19	CASSISGPANYGYTF	TGTGCCAGTAGTATATCAGGCCCAGCTAACTATGGCTACACCTTC
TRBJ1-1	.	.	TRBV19	CASSMRAEMTEAFF	TGTGCCAGTAGTATGCGGGCAGAAATGACTGAAGCTTTCTTT
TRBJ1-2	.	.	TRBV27	CASSLSWDNYGYTF	TGTGCCAGCAGTTTATCGTGGGATAACTATGGCTACACCTTC
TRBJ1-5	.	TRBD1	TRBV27	CASSYRGHQPQHF	TGTGCCAGCAGTTACAGGGGGCATCAGCCCCAGCATTTT
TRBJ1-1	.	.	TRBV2	CASSRAREAFF	TGTGCCAGCAGTCGGGCCAGGGAGGCTTTCTTT
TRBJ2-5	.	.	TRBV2	CASTLKGQETQYF	TGTGCCAGCACTCTGAAGGGACAAGAGACCCAGTACTTC
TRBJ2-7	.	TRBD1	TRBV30	CAWTIVGTGSVEQYF	TGTGCCTGGACCATCGTCGGGACAGGGAGTGTCGAGCAGTACTTC
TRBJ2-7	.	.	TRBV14	CASSQDLSSYEQYF	TGTGCCAGCAGCCAAGACTTGAGCTCCTACGAGCAGTACTTC
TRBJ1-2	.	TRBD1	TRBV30	CAWSPGQGLGYTF	TGTGCCTGGAGTCCGGGACAGGGGCTTGGCTACACCTTC
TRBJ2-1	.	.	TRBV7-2	CASSLAVLRDRTYNEQFF	TGTGCCAGCAGCTTAGCGGTATTACGGGACCGCACCTACAATGAGCAGTTCTTC
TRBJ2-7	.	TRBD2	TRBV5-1	CALHSGRLSYEQYF	TGCGCCCTCCATAGCGGGAGGCTTTCCTACGAGCAGTACTTC
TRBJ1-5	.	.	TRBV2	CASRGEGGEWGNQPQHF	TGTGCCAGCAGAGGGGAGGGAGGTGAGTGGGGCAATCAGCCCCAGCATTTT
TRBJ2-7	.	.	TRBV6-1	CASPGAYEQYF	TGTGCCAGCCCGGGAGCCTACGAGCAGTACTTC
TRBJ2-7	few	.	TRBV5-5	CASSLGNRASYEQYF	TGTGCCAGCAGCTTGGGGAACAGGGCCTCCTACGAGCAGTACTTC
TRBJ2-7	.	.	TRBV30	CAWSVVPLAGVGYEQYF	TGTGCCTGGAGTGTAGTCCCTTTGGCAGGGGTGGGCTACGAGCAGTACTTC
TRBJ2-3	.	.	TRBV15	CATSRVPGGGGAQYF	TGTGCCACCAGCAGAGTTCCCGGGGGAGGGGGTGCGCAGTATTTT
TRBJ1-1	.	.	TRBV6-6	CASSPTLDRSNTEAFF	TGTGCCAGCAGCCCTACCCTTGACAGATCGAACACTGAAGCTTTCTTT